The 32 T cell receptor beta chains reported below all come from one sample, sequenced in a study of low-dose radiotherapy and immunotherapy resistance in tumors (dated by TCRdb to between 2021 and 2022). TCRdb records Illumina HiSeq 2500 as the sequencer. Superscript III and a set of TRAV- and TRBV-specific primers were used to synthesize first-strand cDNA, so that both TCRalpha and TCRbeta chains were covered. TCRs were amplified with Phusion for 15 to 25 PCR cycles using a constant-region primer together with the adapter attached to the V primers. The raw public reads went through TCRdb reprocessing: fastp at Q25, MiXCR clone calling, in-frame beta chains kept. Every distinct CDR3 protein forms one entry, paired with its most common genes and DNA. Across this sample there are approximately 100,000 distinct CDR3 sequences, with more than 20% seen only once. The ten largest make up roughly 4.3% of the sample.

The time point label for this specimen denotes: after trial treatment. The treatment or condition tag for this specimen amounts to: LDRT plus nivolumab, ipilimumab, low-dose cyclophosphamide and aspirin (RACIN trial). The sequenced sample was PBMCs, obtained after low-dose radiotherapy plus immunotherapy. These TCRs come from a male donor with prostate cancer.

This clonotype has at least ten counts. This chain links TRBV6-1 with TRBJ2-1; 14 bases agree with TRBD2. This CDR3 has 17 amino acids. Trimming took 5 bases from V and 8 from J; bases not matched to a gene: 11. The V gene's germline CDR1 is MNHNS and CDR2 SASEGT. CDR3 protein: CASSLWTSGGPKDEQFF. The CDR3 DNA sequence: TGTGCCAGCAGTCTATGGACTAGCGGGGGGCCCAAGGATGAGCAGTTCTTC.

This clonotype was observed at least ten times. For the CDR3, the DNA is TGCGCCAGCGGGGACACCGAAGAGACCCAGTACTTC. It is translated as CASGDTEETQYF. The chain joins TRBV10-1 to TRBJ2-5, with D possibly TRBD1 on 6 matching bases. The V end was cut by 8 bases, the J end by 3 bases, with 10 bases between. The CDR3 is made up of 12 amino acids. Looked up from germline, CDR1 is WNHNN and CDR2 is SYGVQD (reference sequence).

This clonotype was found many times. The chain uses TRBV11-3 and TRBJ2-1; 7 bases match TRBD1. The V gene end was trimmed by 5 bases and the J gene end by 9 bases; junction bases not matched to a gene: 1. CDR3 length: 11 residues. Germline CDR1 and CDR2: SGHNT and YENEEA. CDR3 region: CASSRDSEQFF. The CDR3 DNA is TGTGCCAGCAGCCGGGACAGTGAGCAGTTCTTC.

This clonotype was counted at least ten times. The CDR3 loop reads CAISTISGGRSTDTQYF. The CDR3 nucleotides are TGTGCCATCAGTACCATAAGCGGGGGACGTAGCACAGATACGCAGTATTTT. The chain uses TRBV10-3 and TRBJ2-3; 8 positions match TRBD2. CDR3 length: 17 amino acids. CDR1 and CDR2 (germline): ENHRY, SYGVKD. V trimming: 5 bases; J trimming: 0 bases; junction bases outside the gene matches: 10.

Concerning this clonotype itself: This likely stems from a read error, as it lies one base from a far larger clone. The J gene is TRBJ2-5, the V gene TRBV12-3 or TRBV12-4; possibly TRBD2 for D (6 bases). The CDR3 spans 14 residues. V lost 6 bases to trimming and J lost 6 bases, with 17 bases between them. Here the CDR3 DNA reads TGTGCCAGCAGCTTTAATATGGGGGGACAGACCCAGTACTTC. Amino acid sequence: CASSFNMGGQTQYF.

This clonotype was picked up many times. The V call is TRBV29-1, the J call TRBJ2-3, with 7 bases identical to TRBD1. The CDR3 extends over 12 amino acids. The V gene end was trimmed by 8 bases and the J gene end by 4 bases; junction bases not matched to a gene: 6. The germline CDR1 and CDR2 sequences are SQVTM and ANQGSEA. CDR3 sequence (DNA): TGCAGCACGACAGGGATGCCAGATACGCAGTATTTT. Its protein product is CSTTGMPDTQYF.

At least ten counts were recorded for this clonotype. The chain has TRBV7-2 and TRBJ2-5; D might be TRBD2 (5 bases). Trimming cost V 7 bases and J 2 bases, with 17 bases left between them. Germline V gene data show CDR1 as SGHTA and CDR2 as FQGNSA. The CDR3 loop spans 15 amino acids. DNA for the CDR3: TGTGCCAGCACCCAGACCGGCGGACTGCAAGAGACCCAGTACTTC. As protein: CASTQTGGLQETQYF.

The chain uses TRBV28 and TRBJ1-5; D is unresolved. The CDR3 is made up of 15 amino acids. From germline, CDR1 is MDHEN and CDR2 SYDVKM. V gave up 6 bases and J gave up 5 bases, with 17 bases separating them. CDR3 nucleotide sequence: TGTGCCAGCAGCCTAGTGGGAGGCGCCGATCAGCCCCAGCATTTT. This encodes CASSLVGGADQPQHF. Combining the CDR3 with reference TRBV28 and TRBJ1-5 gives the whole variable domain DVKVTQSSRYLVKRTGEKVFLECVQDMDHENMFWYRQDPGLGLRLIYFSYDVKMKEKGDIPEGYSVSREKKERFSLILESASTNQTSMYLCASSLVGGADQPQHFGDGTRLSIL.

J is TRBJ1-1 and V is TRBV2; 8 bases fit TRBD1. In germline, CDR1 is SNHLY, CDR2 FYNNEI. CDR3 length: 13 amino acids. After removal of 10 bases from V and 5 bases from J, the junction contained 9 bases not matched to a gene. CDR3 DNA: TGTGCCACGACGACAGGGGAGGCAACTGAAGCTTTCTTT. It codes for CATTTGEATEAFF.

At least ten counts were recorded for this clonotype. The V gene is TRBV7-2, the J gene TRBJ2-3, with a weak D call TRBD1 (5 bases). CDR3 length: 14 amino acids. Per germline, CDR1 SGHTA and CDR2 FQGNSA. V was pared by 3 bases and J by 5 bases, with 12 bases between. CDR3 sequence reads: CASSFGERGDTQYF. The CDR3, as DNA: TGTGCCAGCAGCTTTGGGGAAAGGGGAGATACGCAGTATTTT. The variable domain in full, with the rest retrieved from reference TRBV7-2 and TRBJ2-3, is GAGVSQSPSNKVTEKGKDVELRCDPISGHTALYWYRQSLGQGLEFLIYFQGNSAPDKSGLPSDRFSAERTGGSVSTLTIQRTQQEDSAVYLCASSFGERGDTQYFGPGTRLTVL.

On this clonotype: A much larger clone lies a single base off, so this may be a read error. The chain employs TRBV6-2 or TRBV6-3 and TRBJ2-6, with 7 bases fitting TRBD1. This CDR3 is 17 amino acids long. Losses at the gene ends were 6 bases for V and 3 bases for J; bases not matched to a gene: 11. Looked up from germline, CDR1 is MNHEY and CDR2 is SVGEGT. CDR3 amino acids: CASRSQGPFFGANVLTF. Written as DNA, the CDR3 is TGTGCCAGCAGATCACAGGGGCCCTTCTTTGGGGCCAACGTCCTGACTTTC.

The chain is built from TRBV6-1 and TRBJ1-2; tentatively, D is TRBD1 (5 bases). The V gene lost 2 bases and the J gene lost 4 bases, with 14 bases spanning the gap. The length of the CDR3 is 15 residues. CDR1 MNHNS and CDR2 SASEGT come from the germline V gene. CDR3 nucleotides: TGTGCCAGCAGTGAAAGGCCAGGGAGAGGCTATGGCTACACCTTC. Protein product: CASSERPGRGYGYTF.

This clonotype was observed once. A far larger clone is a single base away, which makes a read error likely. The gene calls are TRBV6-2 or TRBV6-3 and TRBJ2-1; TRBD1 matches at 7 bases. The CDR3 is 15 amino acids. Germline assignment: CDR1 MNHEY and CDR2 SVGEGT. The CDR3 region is CASSVRTGTYNEQLF. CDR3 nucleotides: TGTGCCAGCAGTGTACGGACAGGAACCTACAATGAGCAGTTGTTC.

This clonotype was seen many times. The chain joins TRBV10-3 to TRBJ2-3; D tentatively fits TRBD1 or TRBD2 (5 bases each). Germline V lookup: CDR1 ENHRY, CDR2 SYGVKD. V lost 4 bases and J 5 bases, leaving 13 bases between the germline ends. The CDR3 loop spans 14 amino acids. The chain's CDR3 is CAISGGGDLDTQYF. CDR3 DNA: TGTGCCATCAGTGGTGGGGGAGATCTAGATACGCAGTATTTT.

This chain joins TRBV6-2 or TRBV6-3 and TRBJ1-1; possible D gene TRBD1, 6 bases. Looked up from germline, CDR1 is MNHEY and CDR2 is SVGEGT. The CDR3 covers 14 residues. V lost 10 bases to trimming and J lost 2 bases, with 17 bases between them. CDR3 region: CATKEDRRNTEAFF. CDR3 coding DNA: TGTGCCACCAAAGAGGACAGAAGAAACACTGAAGCTTTCTTT.

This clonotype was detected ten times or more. The DNA for the CDR3 is TGTGCCAGCACCCCGGCAGCTAACTATGGCTACACCTTC. Protein: CASTPAANYGYTF. V and J are TRBV13 and TRBJ1-2; D is ambiguous. The CDR3 covers 13 residues. Germline lookup yields CDR1 PRHDT and CDR2 FYEKMQ (reference sequence). V dropped 7 bases and J dropped 0 bases, with 9 bases sitting between them.

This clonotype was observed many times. This chain's CDR3 is CASSPWTDDSPLHF. CDR3 nucleotides: TGTGCCAGCAGCCCCTGGACAGATGATTCACCCCTCCACTTT. The V and J genes are TRBV14 and TRBJ1-6; D perhaps matches TRBD1 (6 bases). CDR1 is SGHDN and CDR2 is FVKESK in the germline V gene. Deletions cut 4 bases from V and 8 bases from J, with 12 bases between. The CDR3 extends over 14 amino acids.

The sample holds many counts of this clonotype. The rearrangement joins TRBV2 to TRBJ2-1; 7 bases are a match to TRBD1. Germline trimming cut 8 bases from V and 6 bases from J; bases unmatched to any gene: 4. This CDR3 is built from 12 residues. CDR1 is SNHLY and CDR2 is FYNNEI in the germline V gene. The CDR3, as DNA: TGTGCCAGCCAAGGGGGCCCCAATGAGCAGTTCTTC. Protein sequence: CASQGGPNEQFF.

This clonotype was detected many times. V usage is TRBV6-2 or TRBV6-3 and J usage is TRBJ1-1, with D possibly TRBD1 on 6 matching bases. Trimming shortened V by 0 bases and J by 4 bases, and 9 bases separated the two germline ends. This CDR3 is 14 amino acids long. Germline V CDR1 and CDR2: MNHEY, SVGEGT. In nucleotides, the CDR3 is TGTGCCAGCAGTTACTCGTTGGGGGCCACTGAAGCTTTCTTT. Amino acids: CASSYSLGATEAFF.

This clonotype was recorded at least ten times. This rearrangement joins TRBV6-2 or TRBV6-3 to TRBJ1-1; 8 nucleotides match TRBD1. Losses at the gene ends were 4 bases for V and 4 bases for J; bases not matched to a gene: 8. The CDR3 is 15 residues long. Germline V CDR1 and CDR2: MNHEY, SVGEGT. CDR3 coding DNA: TGTGCCAGCAGTTCCACGACAGGGGTCGGCACTGAAGCTTTCTTT. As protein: CASSSTTGVGTEAFF.

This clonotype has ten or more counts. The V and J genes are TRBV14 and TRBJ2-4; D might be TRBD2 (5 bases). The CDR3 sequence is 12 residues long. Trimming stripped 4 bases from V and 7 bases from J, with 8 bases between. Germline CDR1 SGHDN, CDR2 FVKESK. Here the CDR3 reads CASSPTRNIQYF. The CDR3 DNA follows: TGTGCCAGCAGCCCCACTAGGAACATTCAGTACTTC.

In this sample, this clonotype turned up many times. The CDR3 protein is CASSSPTSGARFSYNEQFF. The CDR3 DNA is TGTGCCAGCAGTTCCCCAACTAGCGGGGCCCGATTCTCCTACAATGAGCAGTTCTTC. V and J are TRBV6-1 and TRBJ2-1; 10 bases align to TRBD2. The CDR3 spans 19 residues. Germline CDR1 MNHNS, CDR2 SASEGT. V gave up 5 bases and J gave up 0 bases; unmatched junction bases: 13.

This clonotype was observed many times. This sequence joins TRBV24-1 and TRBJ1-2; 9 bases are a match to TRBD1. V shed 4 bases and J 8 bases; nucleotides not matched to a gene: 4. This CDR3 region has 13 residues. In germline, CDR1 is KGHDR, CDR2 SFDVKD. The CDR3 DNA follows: TGTGCCACCAGTGACGGACAGGGGACCGGCTACACCTTC. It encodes CATSDGQGTGYTF.

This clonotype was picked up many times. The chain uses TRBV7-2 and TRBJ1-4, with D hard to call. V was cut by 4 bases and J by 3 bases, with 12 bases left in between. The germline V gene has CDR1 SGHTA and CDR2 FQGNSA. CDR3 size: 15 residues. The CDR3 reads CASSSRSGPNEKLFF. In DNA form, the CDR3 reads TGTGCCAGCAGCTCTAGGTCCGGACCTAATGAAAAACTGTTTTTT. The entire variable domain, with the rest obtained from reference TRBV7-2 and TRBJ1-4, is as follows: GAGVSQSPSNKVTEKGKDVELRCDPISGHTALYWYRQSLGQGLEFLIYFQGNSAPDKSGLPSDRFSAERTGGSVSTLTIQRTQQEDSAVYLCASSSRSGPNEKLFFGSGTQLSVL.

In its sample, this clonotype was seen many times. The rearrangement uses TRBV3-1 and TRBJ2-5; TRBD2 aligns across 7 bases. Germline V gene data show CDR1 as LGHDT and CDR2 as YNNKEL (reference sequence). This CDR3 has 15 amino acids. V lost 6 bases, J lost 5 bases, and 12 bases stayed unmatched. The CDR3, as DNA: TGTGCCAGCAGTACCAGGACTAGTGTTGGGGAGACCCAGTACTTC. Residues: CASSTRTSVGETQYF.

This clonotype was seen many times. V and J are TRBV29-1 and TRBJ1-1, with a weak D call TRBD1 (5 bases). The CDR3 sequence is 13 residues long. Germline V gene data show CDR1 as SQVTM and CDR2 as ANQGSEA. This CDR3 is CSALGGTNTEAFF. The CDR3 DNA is TGCAGTGCTCTGGGGGGAACGAACACTGAAGCTTTCTTT.

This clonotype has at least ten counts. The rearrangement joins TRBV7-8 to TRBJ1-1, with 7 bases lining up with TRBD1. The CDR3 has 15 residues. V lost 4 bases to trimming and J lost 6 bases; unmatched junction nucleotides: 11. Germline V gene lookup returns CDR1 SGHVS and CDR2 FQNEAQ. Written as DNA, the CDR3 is TGTGCCAGCAGCTCCCTGACAGGGTCGGATTCTGAAGCTTTCTTT. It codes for CASSSLTGSDSEAFF.

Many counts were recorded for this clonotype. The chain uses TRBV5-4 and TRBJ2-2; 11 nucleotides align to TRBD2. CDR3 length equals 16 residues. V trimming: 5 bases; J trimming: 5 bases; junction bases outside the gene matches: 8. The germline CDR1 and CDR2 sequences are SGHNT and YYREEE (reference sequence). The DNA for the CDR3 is TGTGCCAGCAGTCCTAGCGGGGGGCCATTAACCGGGGAGCTGTTTTTT. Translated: CASSPSGGPLTGELFF.

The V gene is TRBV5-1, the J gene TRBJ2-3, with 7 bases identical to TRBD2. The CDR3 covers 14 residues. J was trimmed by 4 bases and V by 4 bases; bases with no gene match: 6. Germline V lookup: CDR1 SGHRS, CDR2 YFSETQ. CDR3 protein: CASSLGEGSDTQYF. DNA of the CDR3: TGCGCCAGCAGCCTCGGGGAGGGCTCAGATACGCAGTATTTT.

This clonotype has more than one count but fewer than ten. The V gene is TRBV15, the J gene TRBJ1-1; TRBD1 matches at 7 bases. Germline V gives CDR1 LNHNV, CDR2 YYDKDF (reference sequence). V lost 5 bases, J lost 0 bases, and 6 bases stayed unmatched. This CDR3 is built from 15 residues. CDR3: CATSARTGMNTEAFF. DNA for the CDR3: TGTGCCACCAGCGCCCGGACAGGAATGAACACTGAAGCTTTCTTT.

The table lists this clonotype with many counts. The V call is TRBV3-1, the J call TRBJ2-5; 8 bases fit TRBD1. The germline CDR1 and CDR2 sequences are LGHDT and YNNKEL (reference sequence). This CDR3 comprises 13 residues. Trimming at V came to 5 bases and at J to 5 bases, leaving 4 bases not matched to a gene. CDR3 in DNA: TGTGCCAGCAGCGGACAGGGCGGGGAGACCCAGTACTTC. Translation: CASSGQGGETQYF.

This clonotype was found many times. As DNA, the CDR3 is TGTGCCAGCACGCCCATCGGGGCAGATACGCAGTATTTT. The encoded protein is CASTPIGADTQYF. The V and J genes are TRBV2 and TRBJ2-3; maybe TRBD2 (5 bases). Germline CDR1 and CDR2: SNHLY and FYNNEI. Deletions cut 7 bases from V and 4 bases from J, with 12 bases between. This CDR3 contains 13 residues.